These T cell receptor beta chains were read from a single sample in a study of cytomegalovirus exposure and HLA in healthy donors. Sequencing used immunoSEQ multiplex PCR; TCRdb keeps in-frame clones, though not all of them. The table lists more than 130,000 clones, about 78% of them singletons. The source material was PBMCs. The receptors derive from a middle-aged man in good health and CMV-seropositive. Each CDR3 is given with its conserved first and last residue. Each record gives: V gene, clone size, D gene, J gene, CDR3 DNA, CDR3 protein. D genes are given only for firm matches. Where a row states a size, it is once, few, many or the class of an expanded clone; other rows omit it.

v_gene: TRBV5-1
abundance: few
d_gene: TRBD1
j_gene: TRBJ1-1
CDR3nt: TGCGCCAGCAGCCTGACAGGGGGGGCTGAAGCTTTCTTT
CDR3aa: CASSLTGGAEAFF

v_gene: TRBV4-2
abundance: -
d_gene: -
j_gene: TRBJ1-1
CDR3nt: TGTGCCAGCACCCTGTATGGGGGGTCGAACACTGAAGCTTTCTTT
CDR3aa: CASTLYGGSNTEAFF

v_gene: TRBV10-1
abundance: -
d_gene: -
j_gene: TRBJ2-3
CDR3nt: TGCGCCAGCAGTGAGGGGGAGGATACGCAGTATTTT
CDR3aa: CASSEGEDTQYF

v_gene: TRBV13
abundance: -
d_gene: TRBD2
j_gene: TRBJ2-3
CDR3nt: TGTGCCAGCAGCTCCCGGTTAGGGCTTAGCGGGGGAACAGATACGCAGTATTTT
CDR3aa: CASSSRLGLSGGTDTQYF

v_gene: TRBV4-2
abundance: -
d_gene: -
j_gene: TRBJ2-5
CDR3nt: TGTGCCAGCAGCCAAGGAATCATGGCGGTCTCTCTGGAGACCCAGTACTTC
CDR3aa: CASSQGIMAVSLETQYF

v_gene: TRBV30
abundance: -
d_gene: TRBD1
j_gene: TRBJ1-2
CDR3nt: TGTGCCTGGAGACTCGGGACAGGTCCCCTCTATGGCTACACCTTC
CDR3aa: CAWRLGTGPLYGYTF

v_gene: TRBV30
abundance: -
d_gene: TRBD2
j_gene: TRBJ2-7
CDR3nt: TGTGCCTGGAGGGCTGGACTAGCGGGAGGGCGTGAGCAGTACTTC
CDR3aa: CAWRAGLAGGREQYF

v_gene: TRBV7-9
abundance: -
d_gene: TRBD1
j_gene: TRBJ1-4
CDR3nt: TGTGCCAGCAGCTCACGGACAGGGACTAATGAAAAACTGTTTTTT
CDR3aa: CASSSRTGTNEKLFF

v_gene: TRBV5-6
abundance: -
d_gene: TRBD1
j_gene: TRBJ1-5
CDR3nt: TGTGCCAGCAGTCTGTGGTCCACCTCGGGACAGGGGGGAAGGTCCCAGCATTTT
CDR3aa: CASSLWSTSGQGGRSQHF

v_gene: TRBV10-3
abundance: -
d_gene: TRBD2
j_gene: TRBJ2-7
CDR3nt: TGTGCCATCAGTGTCACTAGCGGAACACCCTACGAGCAGTACTTC
CDR3aa: CAISVTSGTPYEQYF

v_gene: TRBV5-1
abundance: once
d_gene: -
j_gene: TRBJ2-5
CDR3nt: TGCGCCAGCAGAGGGGCGGAAGGGGAGACCCAGTACTTC
CDR3aa: CASRGAEGETQYF

v_gene: TRBV7-2
abundance: -
d_gene: -
j_gene: TRBJ2-7
CDR3nt: TGTGCCAGCAGCCCCCGGACACCTGGCTCCTACGAGCAGTACTTC
CDR3aa: CASSPRTPGSYEQYF

v_gene: TRBV7-8
abundance: -
d_gene: -
j_gene: TRBJ2-7
CDR3nt: TGTGCCAGCAGCCAGGGCAGGATGCCTCACTATCTCACCTACGAGCAGTACTTC
CDR3aa: CASSQGRMPHYLTYEQYF

v_gene: TRBV30
abundance: -
d_gene: -
j_gene: TRBJ1-1
CDR3nt: TGTGCCTGGAGCCTCTTCGGGGGTGAGGGCACTAAAGCTTTCTTT
CDR3aa: CAWSLFGGEGTKAFF

v_gene: TRBV10-1
abundance: -
d_gene: TRBD1
j_gene: TRBJ2-1
CDR3nt: TGCGCCAGCAGTGAGTTAAGGACAGGGATTCCGAAAGGGCAGTTCTTC
CDR3aa: CASSELRTGIPKGQFF

v_gene: TRBV18
abundance: once
d_gene: -
j_gene: TRBJ1-1
CDR3nt: TGTGCCAGCTCACCGAGCAGCGCTGAAGCTTTCTTT
CDR3aa: CASSPSSAEAFF

v_gene: TRBV6-5
abundance: few
d_gene: TRBD2
j_gene: TRBJ2-5
CDR3nt: TGTGCCAGCAGACTAGCGGGACAAGAGACCCAGTACTTC
CDR3aa: CASRLAGQETQYF

v_gene: TRBV4-1
abundance: once
d_gene: TRBD2
j_gene: TRBJ2-7
CDR3nt: TGCGCCAGCAGCCAAGATCTAGCGGGCAACTACGAGCAGTACTTC
CDR3aa: CASSQDLAGNYEQYF

v_gene: TRBV4-3
abundance: -
d_gene: -
j_gene: TRBJ2-7
CDR3nt: TGCGCCAGCAGCCAAGAGTGGGCAGGGCCTACCTACGAGCAGTACTTC
CDR3aa: CASSQEWAGPTYEQYF

v_gene: TRBV6-1
abundance: -
d_gene: -
j_gene: TRBJ1-6
CDR3nt: TGTGCCAGCAGCGGTAGCTCCTATAATTCACCCCTCCACTTT
CDR3aa: CASSGSSYNSPLHF